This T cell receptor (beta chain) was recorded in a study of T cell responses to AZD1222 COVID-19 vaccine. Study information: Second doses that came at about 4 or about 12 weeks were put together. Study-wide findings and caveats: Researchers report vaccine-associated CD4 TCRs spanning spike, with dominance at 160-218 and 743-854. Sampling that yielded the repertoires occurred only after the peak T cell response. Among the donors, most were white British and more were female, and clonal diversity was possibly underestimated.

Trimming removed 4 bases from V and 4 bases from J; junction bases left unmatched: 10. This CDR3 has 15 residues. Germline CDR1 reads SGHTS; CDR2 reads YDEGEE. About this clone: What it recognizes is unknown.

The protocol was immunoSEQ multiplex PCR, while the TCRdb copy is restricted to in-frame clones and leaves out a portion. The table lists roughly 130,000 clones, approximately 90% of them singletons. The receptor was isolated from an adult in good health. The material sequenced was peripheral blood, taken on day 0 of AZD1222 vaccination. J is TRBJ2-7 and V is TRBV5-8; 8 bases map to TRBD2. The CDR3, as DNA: TGTGCCAGCAGCAGACTCCGGGGGGGCCTGTACGAGCAGTACTTC. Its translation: CASSRLRGGLYEQYF. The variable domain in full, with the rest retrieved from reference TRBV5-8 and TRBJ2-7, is EAGVTQSPTHLIKTRGQQATLRCSPISGHTSVYWYQQALGLGLQFLLWYDEGEERNRGNFPPRFSGRQFPNYSSELNVNALELEDSALYLCASSRLRGGLYEQYFGPGTRLTVT.